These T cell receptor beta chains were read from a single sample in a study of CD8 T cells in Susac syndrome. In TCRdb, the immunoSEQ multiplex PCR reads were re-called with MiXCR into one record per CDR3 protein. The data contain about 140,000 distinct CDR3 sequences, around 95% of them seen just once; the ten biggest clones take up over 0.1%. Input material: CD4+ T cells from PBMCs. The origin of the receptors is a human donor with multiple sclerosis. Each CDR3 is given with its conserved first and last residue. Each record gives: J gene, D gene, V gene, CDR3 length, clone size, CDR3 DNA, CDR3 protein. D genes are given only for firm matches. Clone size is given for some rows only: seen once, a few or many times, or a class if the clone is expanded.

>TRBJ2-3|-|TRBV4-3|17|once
TGCGCCAGCAGCCAAGAACCGGGGGGCGCGGGCGCAGATACGCAGTATTTT
CASSQEPGGAGADTQYF
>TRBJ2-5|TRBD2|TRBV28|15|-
TGTGCCAGCAGTCCCCGACTAGCGGGGGTTGAGACCCAGTACTTC
CASSPRLAGVETQYF
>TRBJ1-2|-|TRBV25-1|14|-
TGTGCCAGCAGTGAAGCCGGCCAGGGTTATGGCTACACCTTC
CASSEAGQGYGYTF
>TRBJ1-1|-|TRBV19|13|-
TGTGCCAGTAGTATTAAGTGGAACACTGAAGCTTTCTTT
CASSIKWNTEAFF
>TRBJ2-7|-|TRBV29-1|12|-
TGCAGCGTTGAAGGGGCCTATTACGAGCAGTACTTC
CSVEGAYYEQYF
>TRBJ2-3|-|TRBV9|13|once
TGTGCCAGCGGCCCAGGGGACACAGATACGCAGTATTTT
CASGPGDTDTQYF
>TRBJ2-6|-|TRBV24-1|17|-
TGTGCCACCTCACAACCGGGTCAGAACTCTGGGGCCAACGTCCTGACTTTC
CATSQPGQNSGANVLTF
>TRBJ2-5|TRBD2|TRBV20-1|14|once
TGCAGTGCTAGAGATAAGGGACTAGCGGGTGCCCAGTACTTC
CSARDKGLAGAQYF
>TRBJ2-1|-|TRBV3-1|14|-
TGTGCCAGCAGCCAAGGCGCCTACATCGATGAGCAGTTCTTC
CASSQGAYIDEQFF
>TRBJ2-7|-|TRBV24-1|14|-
TGTGCCACCAGTGATGGGCTTACCCTGGGCGAGCAGTACTTC
CATSDGLTLGEQYF
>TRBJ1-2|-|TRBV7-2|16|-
TGTGCCAGCAGCTCCGCTCTCCCGGGGGGCGGCTATGGCTACACCTTC
CASSSALPGGGYGYTF
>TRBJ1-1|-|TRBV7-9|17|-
TGTGCCAGCAGCACTAGGGGGGGTCGGAGCTTGAACACTGAAGCTTTCTTT
CASSTRGGRSLNTEAFF
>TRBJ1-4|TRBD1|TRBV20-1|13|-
TGCAGTGCTTCTACAGGGGTGGGTGAAAAACTGTTTTTT
CSASTGVGEKLFF
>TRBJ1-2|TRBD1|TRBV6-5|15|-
TGTGCCAGCAGTTACACCTGGACAGGGGGCTATGGCTACACCTTC
CASSYTWTGGYGYTF
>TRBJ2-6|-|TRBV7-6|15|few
TGTGCCAGCAGATATGGGGGGCCTGGGGCCAACGTCCTGACTTTC
CASRYGGPGANVLTF
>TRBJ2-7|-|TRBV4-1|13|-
TGCGCCAGCAGCTCCCGGCTAGGGGGCGAGCAGTACTTC
CASSSRLGGEQYF
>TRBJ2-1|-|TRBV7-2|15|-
TGTGCCAGCAGCTCGCCGCCGGGACCCTCCAATGAGCAGTTCTTC
CASSSPPGPSNEQFF
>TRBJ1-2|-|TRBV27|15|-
TGTGCCAGCAGCCCCTACCCTTCAGGGTATCATGGCTACACCTTC
CASSPYPSGYHGYTF
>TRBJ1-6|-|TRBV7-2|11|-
TGTGCCAGCAGCTTTGACTCACCCCTCCACTTT
CASSFDSPLHF
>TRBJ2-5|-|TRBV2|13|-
TGTGCCAGCCCCCGGGACATACAAGAGACCCAGTACTTC
CASPRDIQETQYF
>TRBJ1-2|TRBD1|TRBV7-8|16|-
TGTGCCAGCAGCTCTATCCCAGCACAGGGGGCCTATGGCTACACCTTC
CASSSIPAQGAYGYTF
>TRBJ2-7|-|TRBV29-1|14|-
TGCAGCGTGGAACTAGGGTCTGGAATCTACGAGCAGTACTTC
CSVELGSGIYEQYF
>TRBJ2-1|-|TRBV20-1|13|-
TGCAGTGCTAGTTTTCCCGGGAGCAATGAGCAGTTCTTC
CSASFPGSNEQFF
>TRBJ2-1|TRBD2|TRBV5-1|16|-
TGCGCCAGCAGCTTGGAGGCTAGCGGGACCTACGGGGAGCAGTTCTTC
CASSLEASGTYGEQFF
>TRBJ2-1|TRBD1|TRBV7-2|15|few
TGTGCCAGCAGCATTACAGGGGGCTCGGGCAATGAGCAGTTCTTC
CASSITGGSGNEQFF
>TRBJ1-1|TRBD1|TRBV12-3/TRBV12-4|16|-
TGTGCCAGCACCCAAGCCCGGGACAGGAATAACACTGAAGCTTTCTTT
CASTQARDRNNTEAFF
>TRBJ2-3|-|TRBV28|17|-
TGTGCCAGCAGTCAACCCCACAGGCTCCTGTGGACAGATACGCAGTATTTT
CASSQPHRLLWTDTQYF
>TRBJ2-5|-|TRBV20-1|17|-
TGCAGTGCTAGAGGAATTTTCTCCCGCGTAGTACAAGAGACCCAGTACTTC
CSARGIFSRVVQETQYF
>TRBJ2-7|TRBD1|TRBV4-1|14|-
TGCGCCAGCAGCCAAGGGCTACAGGGGGTCGAGCAGTACTTC
CASSQGLQGVEQYF
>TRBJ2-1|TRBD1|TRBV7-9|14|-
TGTGCCAGCAGCTTCTCAGGGGGCGAGTATGAGCAGTTCTTC
CASSFSGGEYEQFF
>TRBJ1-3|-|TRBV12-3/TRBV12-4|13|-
TGTGCCAGCAGCCGATCGGGAGGGGGCACCATATATTTT
CASSRSGGGTIYF
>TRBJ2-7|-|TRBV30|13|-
TGTGCCTGGAATAGTGGCCCAGGGAACGAGCAGTACTTC
CAWNSGPGNEQYF
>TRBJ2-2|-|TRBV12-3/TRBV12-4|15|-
TGTGCCAGCAGTTTAGGGCGCCCGAACACCGGGGAGCTGTTTTTT
CASSLGRPNTGELFF
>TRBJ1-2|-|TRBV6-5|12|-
TGTGCCAGCAGTGGGGTCGGGGAAGGCTACACCTTC
CASSGVGEGYTF
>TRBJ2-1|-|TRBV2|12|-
TGTGCCAGCAGTGAACGGGGCAATGAGCAGTTCTTC
CASSERGNEQFF
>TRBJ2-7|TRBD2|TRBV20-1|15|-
TGCAGTGCTAGTGCCCCCATGGCGGGAGTGTACGAGCAGTACTTC
CSASAPMAGVYEQYF
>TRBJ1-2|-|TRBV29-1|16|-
TGCAGCGTTGAAGAAATCATTCTGGGCAGGCCTAAGGGCTACACCTTC
CSVEEIILGRPKGYTF
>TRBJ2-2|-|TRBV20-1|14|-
TGCAGTGCTAGACGGGGGACGAACACCGGGGAGCTGTTTTTT
CSARRGTNTGELFF
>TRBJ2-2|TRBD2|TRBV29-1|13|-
TGCAGCGTTGAAACTAGCGGGGCCGGGGAGCTGTTTTTT
CSVETSGAGELFF
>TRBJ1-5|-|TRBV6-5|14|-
TGTGCCAGCAGTCCAGGGGAAGGGGGACAGCCCCAGCATTTT
CASSPGEGGQPQHF
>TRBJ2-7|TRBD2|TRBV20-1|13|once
TGCAGTGCTAGCTCCGGGACTAGCGGCGAGCAGTACTTC
CSASSGTSGEQYF
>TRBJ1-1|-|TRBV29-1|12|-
TGCAGCGTTAGTGTGTGGAACACTGAAGCTTTCTTT
CSVSVWNTEAFF